The following is a T cell receptor beta chain sequence with its context. This clonotype was detected ten times or more. It lacks a known antigen. No base-level quality is on record; no much larger clone is a single base apart. V is trimmed back by 0 bases and J by 3 bases, and the junction contains 3 bases that no gene match accounts for. The CDR3, from cysteine to phenylalanine, totals 16 residues. Only CDR3 DNA is held: 48 bases, read in frame from base 1. This sample was included in a study of T cell repertoires in cytomegalovirus infection (dated by TCRdb to the late 2010s). At the level of the whole study: Because public TCR beta signatures pointed to carriage of CMV infection together with the matching HLA type, the HLA type of each donor mattered for the analysis. General conclusions and limits of the study: In both this cohort and an independent cohort of approximately 350 donors, the cumulative frequency of public TCR beta family members distinguished carriers of CMV infection plus the relevant HLA type. The ex vivo response was dominated by HLA-C-restricted CMV-specific TCR beta clonotypes, and the single most frequent clonotype in two of eight donors was supplied by these HLA-C-restricted clonotypes.

Sequencing used an Illumina HiSeq 1500. TCRdb cleaned the public reads at Q25 with fastp, built clones with MiXCR and kept in-frame beta chains. Merged by CDR3 protein, the rows form single entries marked with the most common genes and DNA. The sample table lists about 360,000 distinct CDR3 sequences, 15% to 20% of them with a count of one. Of the sample, 8.5% to 10% is held by the ten largest clones. Material for sequencing was PBMCs. This receptor was identified in a human donor in good health (CMV status not recorded). Some clones in this sample may be carry-over from other donors' samples. The receptor chain draws on TRBV12-3 or TRBV12-4 and TRBJ2-1; the junction holds 9 bases that match TRBD2. The DNA sequence follows: TGTGCCAGCAGTTTAGCGCTAGCGGGGAGCTACAATGAGCAGTTCTTC. It codes for CASSLALAGSYNEQFF.